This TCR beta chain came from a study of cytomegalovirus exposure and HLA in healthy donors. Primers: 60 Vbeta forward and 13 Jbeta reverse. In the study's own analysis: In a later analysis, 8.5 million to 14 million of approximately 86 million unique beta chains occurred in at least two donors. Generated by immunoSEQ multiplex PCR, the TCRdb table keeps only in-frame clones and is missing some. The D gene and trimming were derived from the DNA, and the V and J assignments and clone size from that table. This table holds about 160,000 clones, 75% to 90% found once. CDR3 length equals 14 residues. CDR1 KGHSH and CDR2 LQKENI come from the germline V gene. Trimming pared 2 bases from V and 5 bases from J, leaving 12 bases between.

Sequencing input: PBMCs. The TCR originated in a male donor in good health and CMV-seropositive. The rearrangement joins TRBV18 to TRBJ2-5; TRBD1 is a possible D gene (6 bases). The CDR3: CASSPVRGTETQYF. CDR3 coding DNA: TGTGCCAGCTCACCAGTGAGGGGGACGGAGACCCAGTACTTC. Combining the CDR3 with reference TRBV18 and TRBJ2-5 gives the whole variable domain NAGVMQNPRHLVRRRGQEARLRCSPMKGHSHVYWYRQLPEEGLKFMVYLQKENIIDESGMPKERFSAEFPKEGPSILRIQQVVRGDSAAYFCASSPVRGTETQYFGPGTRLLVL.